This T cell receptor (beta chain) was found in a study of T cells in Graves' hyperthyroidism and ophthalmopathy (dated 2019 in TCRdb). About the full investigation: Peripheral blood was collected at initial diagnosis, before any treatment. TCR V-J signatures able to tell the groups apart were searched for in a discovery cohort of more than 90 patients, of whom roughly 42 had Graves' ophthalmopathy and around 58 had stable Graves' hyperthyroidism. An independent validation cohort of 18 to 20 hyperthyroidism patients and some 15 patients who later progressed to ophthalmopathy tested prospective prediction of ophthalmopathy. The roughly 94 discovery patients were randomly divided into training and test sets at a 7:3 ratio. Thyroid tissue and blood T-cell repertoires from six Graves' hyperthyroidism patients were also compared in the study. After sampling, hyperthyroidism patients received methimazole starting at 30 mg daily, and ophthalmopathy patients received high-dose intravenous methylprednisolone. According to the paper, TCR Vbeta CDR3 sequencing was carried out on about 140 peripheral blood samples, which came from 40 to 45 ophthalmopathy, some 73 hyperthyroidism and approximately 17 progressor patients. Study-wide findings and limitations: In validation, progression to ophthalmopathy was predicted by the model with approximately 67% sensitivity and roughly 76% specificity, a median of around 5.9 months before onset. In cross-validation, a model built on a 13 V-J signature told ophthalmopathy apart from stable hyperthyroidism with over 85% sensitivity and about 81% specificity, and in testing the same model reached 80%/75%. No statistical method was used to set the sample size in advance, and investigators knew the group allocation. Most expanded thyroid clonotypes (frequency above 0.001) were also detected in blood, suggesting blood repertoires may reflect thyroid immune responses.

Amplification of TCR beta CDR3 regions was carried out from RNA transcripts. For the first round of RT-PCR on the TCR CDR3, the HTBI primer set was used together with the Qiagen OneStep RT-PCR kit. The libraries were constructed in a second round of multiplex PCR and then size-selected and purified. Paired-end sequencing of the libraries was performed with 100 bp reads on an Illumina HiSeq2000. Per the original workflow: SOAPnuke was used to process the raw data, with reads discarded if the reads contained adapters or uncalled bases, had a mean Phred below 15, or lacked an exact constant-primer or identifier match. High-quality paired reads were merged using COPE v1.2.5, and each unique nucleotide sequence was defined as a clonotype. MiTCR v1.1 was used to align the clonotypes against IMGT TRBV, TRBD and TRBJ reference segments. Analysis was restricted to V-J combinations with a frequency above 0.0001, which covered 99.2% of repertoires. A TCS score was defined as the ratio of F50 (clonal expansion) to E x V (chaos), with BLOSUM62-based TCRdist applied between CDR3 peptides within each V-J. Welch's t-statistics and random forest reduced roughly 530 V-J features to 10 to 15, which were used in a naive Bayes classifier (R e1071). Starting from the raw public reads, TCRdb applied fastp trimming at Q25, assembled clones with MiXCR and retained in-frame beta chains. Entries are consolidated by CDR3 protein sequence, retaining the most common genes and DNA. In this record, the V and J calls reflect TCRdb's handling and not the investigators' own analysis. Recorded for this sample are 300,000 to 350,000 distinct CDR3 sequences; roughly a fifth of them occurred a single time. The ten largest clones represent less than 65% of the sample.

The CDR3 sequence holds 15 residues, the cysteine and phenylalanine included. Of all the DNA, just the CDR3 is kept, 45 bases in frame from base 1. The V end loses 0 bases and the J end loses 4 bases, and a stretch of 13 bases separates them. According to the germline V gene (reference sequence), CDR1 reads SGHAT and CDR2 reads FQDESV. Stable Graves' hyperthyroidism was defined as no progression to ophthalmopathy during 18 months of follow-up. Hyperthyroidism patients were newly diagnosed, with disease duration under 2 months, and aged 18 to 65 years. Exclusion was applied to patients with uncontrolled infections, other autoimmune diseases, pregnancy or lactation. Diagnoses relied on clinical symptoms, serum thyroxine and TRAb, thyroid ultrasound and orbital computed tomography. PBMCs were isolated from 7.5 to 10 ml of fresh peripheral blood by Ficoll-Paque density gradient centrifugation. Total RNA was extracted using Trizol reagent, and RNA quality was assessed on an Agilent 2100 Bioanalyzer.

This clonotype came up many times. The target of this receptor is not known. The input lacks base qualities; no much larger clone sits a single base away. The sequence links TRBV11-1 to TRBJ2-7; no D segment can be confidently identified. The sequence derives from a woman in her forties or fifties with Graves' hyperthyroidism. Sequenced material: blood. The CDR3 protein is CASSLARTAYYEQYF. DNA sequence: TGTGCCAGCAGCTTAGCGCGAACGGCATATTACGAGCAGTACTTC. The full variable domain, with segments outside the CDR3 supplied by the reference TRBV11-1 and TRBJ2-7 proteins, appears as EAEVAQSPRYKITEKSQAVAFWCDPISGHATLYWYRQILGQGPELLVQFQDESVVDDSQLPKDRFSAERLKGVDSTLKIQPAELGDSAMYLCASSLARTAYYEQYFGPGTRLTVT.